Described below is a single TCR beta chain sequence and its context. Its antigen is unknown. Each CDR3 protein gets one entry after TCRdb re-called the RT-PCR reads with MiXCR. The profile shows fewer than 250,000 distinct CDR3 sequences, 14% of them singletons. This sample was taken from a study of response to subunit inactivated influenza vaccine. General observations from the study: Authors suggested few new T cells are recruited by each seasonal influenza vaccination.

This receptor was identified in a man aged 50 or older who received an inactivated influenza vaccine. Sequenced here: CD8+ T cells sorted from PBMCs, sampled around 5 days after vaccination.

CDR3 DNA sequence: TGTGCCAGTAGTCGGACTTCGTCAAGTGAGCAGTTCTTC. It yields the protein CASSRTSSSEQFF. The chain employs TRBV19 and TRBJ2-1; a possible D gene is TRBD2 (5 bases). The germline V gene has CDR1 LNHDA and CDR2 SQIVND (reference sequence). The length of the CDR3 is 13 residues. V shed 5 bases and J shed 9 bases, with 14 bases lying between them.